This TCR beta chain appears in the sequencing data of a study of blood T cells in healthy people across ages. This clonotype was detected many times. Its target is not known. It was with a sample-barcoded 5' primer and a J-beta primer mix that a second PCR of about 6 to 12 cycles was run. All cDNA molecules were each tagged by a template-switch adaptor with 12 random nucleotides. MiXCR, applied by TCRdb to the 5' RACE reads, yields one record per CDR3 protein. The sample holds approximately 940,000 distinct CDR3 sequences; around 46% are singletons and the top ten take roughly 13%. This CDR3 comprises 16 residues. CDR1 SQVTM and CDR2 ANQGSEA come from the germline V gene. Trimming left V 0 bases short and J 0 bases short, with 15 bases between. The authors isolated at least 7 million PBMCs per sample. General study results and limits: More naive CD4+ cells and higher diversity marked long-lived donors relative to aged donors. A roughly linear fall in TCR beta diversity per million T cells was seen with increasing age.

This receptor was obtained from a man aged 25-45 years in good health. The source material was blood. The J gene is TRBJ2-7, the V gene TRBV29-1; D is perhaps TRBD2 (6 bases). The CDR3 reads CSVEDVGGLNSYEQYF. CDR3 nucleotide sequence: TGCAGCGTTGAAGATGTCGGAGGGCTAAACTCCTACGAGCAGTACTTC.